Each of the 20 T cell receptor beta chains below was sequenced from the same sample in a study of T cells expressing NK-cell markers. TCRdb reprocessed the 5' RACE reads and stores each CDR3 protein as one record, lacking DNA. The repertoire table contains 250,000 or so distinct CDR3 sequences. Sequenced sample: blood T cells: a sorted CD56 or NKG2C T cell subset, CD4+ or CD8+ T cells, or bulk PBMC T cells (not recorded which). These receptors were taken from a woman aged 18 to 75 in good health.

This chain uses TRBV7-3 with TRBJ2-3; the TCRdb call, TRBD2, lacks DNA for checking. The CDR3 contains 15 residues. The germline V gene encodes CDR1 SGHTA and CDR2 FQGTGA. The CDR3 sequence is CASSPGPLPTDTQYF.

The gene calls are TRBV5-8 and TRBJ2-1; TCRdb's D call of TRBD2 is untestable without DNA. This CDR3 is 13 amino acids long. Germline V gene lookup returns CDR1 SGHTS and CDR2 YDEGEE. The CDR3 sequence: CASSGAGGDEQFF.

The chain recombines TRBV6-5 with TRBJ2-1; TCRdb gives TRBD2 as the D gene, but with no DNA this cannot be confirmed. CDR1 and CDR2 (germline): MNHEY, SVGAGI. CDR3 length: 14 amino acids. This chain's CDR3 is CASSYRDFYNEQFF.

The rearrangement joins TRBV12-3 or TRBV12-4 to TRBJ1-1. The CDR3 consists of 11 residues. This CDR3 is CASQARTEAFF.

The V and J genes are TRBV9 and TRBJ2-5; checking the TCRdb D call of TRBD1 is not possible without DNA. Per the germline V gene, CDR1 is SGDLS and CDR2 is YYNGEE. CDR3 length equals 12 residues. The CDR3 loop reads CASSVAGGAPNF. Together with reference TRBV9 and TRBJ2-5, the CDR3 gives the full variable domain: DSGVTQTPKHLITATGQRVTLRCSPRSGDLSVYWYQQSLDQGLQFLIQYYNGEERAKGNILERFSAQQFPDLHSELNLSSLELGDSALYFCASSVAGGAPNFGPGTRLLVL.

V is TRBV3-1 and J is TRBJ2-1. This CDR3 contains 14 residues. Germline loops: CDR1 LGHDT, CDR2 YNNKEL (reference sequence). CDR3 residues: CASSPLRTTNEQFF.

The rearrangement joins TRBV20-1 to TRBJ1-2; the D gene TCRdb calls, TRBD1, cannot be checked with no DNA. This CDR3 comprises 13 residues. Germline-derived CDR1 and CDR2 are DFQATT and SNEGSKA (reference sequence). The CDR3 reads CSARSGGDYGYTF.

The V gene is TRBV15, the J gene TRBJ2-2; checking the TCRdb D call of TRBD1 is not possible without DNA. The CDR3 is made up of 15 amino acids. Germline assignment: CDR1 LNHNV and CDR2 YYDKDF (reference sequence). The CDR3 here is CATSRHRGNTGELFF.

The chain joins TRBV6-2 or TRBV6-3 to TRBJ2-7; no DNA is available, so the TRBD2 call from TCRdb remains unchecked. This CDR3 contains 16 residues. Per the germline V gene, CDR1 is MNHEY and CDR2 is SVGEGT. CDR3 in amino acids: CASSEGLAASPYEQYF.

This chain joins TRBV2 and TRBJ2-5; TCRdb returns TRBD2, unconfirmable since there is no DNA. The CDR3 totals 16 residues. CDR1 is SNHLY and CDR2 is FYNNEI in the germline V gene. CDR3 in amino acids: CASSEGTSGTQETQYF.

The V and J genes are TRBV12-3 or TRBV12-4 and TRBJ2-7; TCRdb gives TRBD1 as the D gene, but with no DNA this cannot be confirmed. The CDR3 is made up of 14 amino acids. The CDR3 loop is CASSWTGMTYEQYF.

The CDR3 protein is CATAEGLARETQYF. The rearrangement links TRBV5-6 to TRBJ2-5. The CDR3 contains 14 residues. Germline CDR1 is SGHDT and CDR2 is YYEEEE.

CDR3: CSVIAGGLNEQFF. This sequence joins TRBV29-1 and TRBJ2-1; the TRBD2 assignment by TCRdb is unverifiable without DNA. CDR1 and CDR2 from the germline V gene are SQVTM and ANQGSEA. This CDR3 has 13 residues.

The chain combines TRBV29-1 with TRBJ2-1; the TCRdb D gene call, TRBD1, has no DNA to confirm it. The CDR3 sequence is 13 residues long. Per the germline V gene, CDR1 is SQVTM and CDR2 is ANQGSEA. The CDR3 sequence is CSVVSRGDNEQFF.

The chain uses TRBV4-3 and TRBJ2-4; TCRdb selects TRBD1, and the lack of DNA leaves this call unchecked. This CDR3 is 15 amino acids long. Germline values: CDR1 LGHNA, CDR2 YSLEER. The CDR3 sequence is CASSRTQGPGDIQYF.

This rearrangement joins TRBV24-1 to TRBJ2-5; TCRdb reports TRBD1, a call that lacks DNA to check it against. The germline gives CDR1 KGHDR, CDR2 SFDVKD. This CDR3 has 15 residues. CDR3 in amino acids: CATSDRQGGGETQYF.

This chain uses TRBV5-1 with TRBJ2-6; TCRdb indicates TRBD1, and absent DNA this call remains unverified. This CDR3 has 19 residues. Per germline, CDR1 SGHRS and CDR2 YFSETQ. The CDR3 is CASSLTGAPGFSGANVLTF. The variable domain in full, with the rest retrieved from reference TRBV5-1 and TRBJ2-6, is KAGVTQTPRYLIKTRGQQVTLSCSPISGHRSVSWYQQTPGQGLQFLFEYFSETQRNKGNFPGRFSGRQFSNSRSEMNVSTLELGDSALYLCASSLTGAPGFSGANVLTFGAGSRLTVL.

The chain joins TRBV6-5 to TRBJ1-1. Germline V gene lookup returns CDR1 MNHEY and CDR2 SVGAGI. This CDR3 region has 14 residues. CDR3 protein: CASSYSFMNTEAFF.

The chain has TRBV10-2 and TRBJ2-1; as DNA is missing, the TRBD2 call by TCRdb cannot be tested. CDR3 size: 15 residues. Germline CDR1 WSHSY, CDR2 SAAADI. This CDR3 is CAIREGAGSYNEQFF.

The chain links TRBV12-3 or TRBV12-4 to TRBJ2-5; the D gene TCRdb calls, TRBD1, cannot be checked with no DNA. The CDR3 sequence is 14 residues long. Here the CDR3 reads CASSLGGRQETQYF.